The 29 T cell receptor beta chains listed next were all sequenced from one sample in a study of CD8+CD57+ T cells in acquired aplastic anemia. For CDR3 and TCR beta VDJ profiling, genomic DNA was the template used. One entry per CDR3 protein results from TCRdb running MiXCR on the reads. Of around 250,000 distinct CDR3 sequences listed, approximately 79% were seen once; the top ten hold about 41%. The authors sequenced patients whose flow cytometry had shown CD8+CD57+ cell expansion. The sequenced sample was sorted CD4+, CD8+, or CD8+CD57+ T cells (not recorded which) from PBMCs. The receptors originated from a human donor with aplastic anemia.

The V gene is TRBV25-1, the J gene TRBJ2-1; D possibly corresponds to TRBD1 (5 bases). The germline gives CDR1 MGHDK, CDR2 SYGVNS. The CDR3 has 14 residues. Trimming took 4 bases from V and 12 from J, leaving 19 bases between them. The CDR3, as DNA: TGTGCCAGCAGTGCCGGACACAACACAGATACGCAGTTCTTC. It codes for CASSAGHNTDTQFF.

Notes on this clonotype: A junction boundary mismatches the germline segment, possibly from a read error. This chain connects TRBV9 to TRBJ1-4; D uncertain. The CDR3 is 17 amino acids. The germline CDR1 and CDR2 sequences are SGDLS and YYNGEE. Here the CDR3 reads CAISVGSGEQINEKLFF. The CDR3, as DNA: TGTGCCATCAGCGTAGGTTCAGGAGAACAAATTAATGAAAAACTGTTTTTT.

J is TRBJ2-1 and V is TRBV9; perhaps TRBD1 as D (6 bases). Per the germline V gene, CDR1 is SGDLS and CDR2 is YYNGEE. The CDR3 has 14 amino acids. Trimming took 4 bases from V and 5 from J, leaving 13 bases between them. CDR3 protein: CASSLQGINNEQFF. CDR3 coding DNA: TGTGCCAGCAGCCTCCAGGGGATCAACAATGAGCAGTTCTTC.

A word on this clonotype: The junction departs from germline at one end; a sequencing error may be responsible. J is TRBJ1-2 and V is TRBV11-2; D is unresolved. From germline, CDR1 is SGHAT and CDR2 FQNNGV. The CDR3 extends over 13 amino acids. CDR3 nucleotides: TGCGCCAGCAGCCAAGGAATAACCGGTGGCTACACCTTC. Translation: CASSQGITGGYTF.

About this clonotype itself: One end of the junction fails to match germline, which may point to a read error. The CDR3 protein is CASSSSGTWGNPQF. CDR3 in DNA: TGTGCCAGCAGTTCTAGCGGGACTTGGGGAAACCCCCAGTTC. V and J are TRBV7-3 and TRBJ2-5; 9 bases fit TRBD2. The CDR3 has 14 amino acids. Germline loops: CDR1 SGHTA, CDR2 FQGTGA.

The chain couples TRBV7-8 to TRBJ1-2, with a possible D match to TRBD1 (6 bases). Trimming took off 3 bases at V and 13 bases at J, with 24 bases between the two ends. There are 15 residues in the CDR3. Looked up from germline, CDR1 is SGHVS and CDR2 is FQNEAQ. The CDR3: CASSFNPGGTSLSTF. In DNA form, the CDR3 reads TGTGCCAGCAGCTTTAATCCGGGCGGGACATCTCTTTCCACCTTC.

V is TRBV7-2 and J is TRBJ2-5, with 10 bases fitting TRBD1. CDR3 length: 15 amino acids. With 4 bases clipped from V and 14 bases from J, the junction kept 16 bases outside the gene matches. CDR1 and CDR2 (germline): SGHTA, FQGNSA. Here the CDR3 DNA reads TGTGCCAGCAGCTCGACAGGGGGCGCCGACGATGGCTACTACTTC. It is translated as CASSSTGGADDGYYF.

The rearrangement links TRBV7-2 to TRBJ2-1; possible D gene TRBD1, 5 bases. The germline V gene has CDR1 SGHTA and CDR2 FQGNSA. Trimming took off 2 bases at V and 12 bases at J, with 23 bases between the two ends. The CDR3 runs to 16 residues. CDR3 residues: CASSLSSRAIIEAQFF. CDR3 DNA sequence: TGTGCCAGCAGCTTATCTTCCAGGGCGATCATTGAAGCGCAGTTCTTC.

The chain combines TRBV15 with TRBJ1-2; D ambiguous. The CDR3 has 12 residues. Germline loops: CDR1 LNHNV, CDR2 YYDKDF (reference sequence). The ends were cut back, 4 bases at V and 5 bases at J, with 8 bases in the middle. CDR3 sequence reads: CATSMILYGYTF. The CDR3 nucleotides read TGTGCCACCAGCATGATATTATATGGCTACACCTTC.

About this clonotype: Likely a read error: the CDR3 ends without its conserved phenylalanine or tryptophan. Because the CDR3's place on the DNA is in doubt, the DNA is left out and the CDR3 is given as listed by TCRdb. The chain combines TRBV7-2 with TRBJ2-5; TRBD1 is the table's D call and was not checked against the DNA. The CDR3 adds up to 13 amino acids, both ends counted. Germline loops: CDR1 SGHTA, CDR2 FQGNSA. The CDR3 spells CASSDGQGAQETH.

The genes are TRBV7-3 and TRBJ1-1; the D gene is possibly TRBD1 (5 bases). This CDR3 has 15 amino acids. The germline V gene has CDR1 SGHTA and CDR2 FQGTGA. V lost 5 bases, J lost 14 bases, and 27 bases lay in between. The DNA for the CDR3 is TGTGCCAGCAGCGCAGCGGGGGATGCGAACACCAAAGAGTTCTTT. Residues: CASSAAGDANTKEFF.

The chain uses TRBV13 and TRBJ1-2, with 10 bases aligning to TRBD1. This CDR3 has 15 amino acids. J was trimmed by 3 bases and V by 10 bases; bases with no gene match: 11. Germline values: CDR1 PRHDT, CDR2 FYEKMQ (reference sequence). CDR3 protein: CAKRLTGGADYGYTF. As DNA, the CDR3 is TGTGCCAAACGGCTGACAGGGGGCGCCGACTATGGCTACACCTTC.

Many counts were recorded for this clonotype. The chain carries TRBV4-3 and TRBJ2-7, with 8 positions matching TRBD2. This CDR3 is built from 18 residues. The V gene end was trimmed by 0 bases and the J gene end by 0 bases; junction bases not matched to a gene: 10. Germline V CDR1 and CDR2: LGHNA, YSLEER. CDR3 in amino acids: CASSQDRPSGRPSYEQYV. The CDR3 DNA sequence: TGCGCCAGCAGCCAAGATCGCCCTAGCGGGCGACCCTCCTACGAGCAGTACGTC.

This sequence joins TRBV15 and TRBJ2-5, with D possibly being TRBD1 (5 bases). Germline V CDR1 and CDR2: LNHNV, YYDKDF (reference sequence). V gave up 5 bases and J gave up 9 bases, with 19 bases separating them. This CDR3 spans 14 amino acids. This chain's CDR3 is CATSGATGHYAQYF. The CDR3 region has the DNA TGTGCCACCAGCGGAGCTACAGGACACTACGCCCAGTACTTC.

As concerns this clonotype: The CDR3 does not close with the conserved phenylalanine or tryptophan, likely indicating a read error. The DNA is left out, because the CDR3 cannot be placed on it with certainty; the CDR3 is given as TCRdb lists it. The rearrangement links TRBV9 to TRBJ2-3. Inclusive of both ends, the CDR3 amounts to 12 amino acids. Germline CDR1 and CDR2: SGDLS and YYNGEE. The CDR3 sequence: CASSVGAQSKDS.

As for this clonotype: The junction departs from the called germline gene at one end, perhaps through a read error. The gene calls are TRBV7-8 and TRBJ2-3; 7 positions agree with TRBD2. Germline loops: CDR1 SGHVS, CDR2 FQNEAQ. This CDR3 is 14 amino acids long. In DNA, the CDR3 is TGTGCCAGCAGCTTTGCGGGAGACGGGGCAGCGCTGTCTTTT. This sequence encodes CASSFAGDGAALSF.

This clonotype was counted between two and nine times. This chain's CDR3 is CSVDLGPGAYGYTF. The CDR3 region has the DNA TGCAGCGTTGATCTAGGCCCGGGTGCTTATGGCTACACCTTC. This chain uses TRBV29-1 with TRBJ1-2; D gene ambiguous. The CDR3 consists of 14 residues. CDR1 and CDR2 from the germline V gene are SQVTM and ANQGSEA. V lost 3 bases and J 5 bases, leaving 16 bases between the germline ends. Full variable domain (missing parts from reference TRBV29-1 and TRBJ1-2): SAVISQKPSRDICQRGTSLTIQCQVDSQVTMMFWYRQQPGQSLTLIATANQGSEATYESGFVIDKFPISRPNLTFSTLTVSNMSPEDSSIYLCSVDLGPGAYGYTFGSGTRLTVV.

Note on this clonotype: One junction end does not reproduce the germline sequence, and a read error may be involved. The chain has TRBV7-3 and TRBJ2-3; D may be TRBD1 (5 bases). The CDR3 runs 14 residues. Germline-derived CDR1 and CDR2 are SGHTA and FQGTGA. The CDR3 reads CASSFAWTRHQKHF. The CDR3 DNA follows: TGTGCCAGCAGCTTTGCTTGGACAAGGCACCAGAAGCACTTT.

The chain uses TRBV19 and TRBJ2-5; D ambiguous. Germline CDR1 reads LNHDA; CDR2 reads SQIVND (reference sequence). The CDR3 covers 11 residues. Trimming shortened V by 2 bases and J by 5 bases, and 3 bases separated the two germline ends. This chain's CDR3 is CASSIRETQYF. Written as DNA, the CDR3 is TGTGCCAGTAGTATAAGGGAGACCCAGTACTTC.

As for this clonotype: An end of the junction does not agree with germline; a read error may underlie this. The rearrangement joins TRBV7-9 to TRBJ2-3; D is perhaps TRBD2 (5 bases). The CDR3 has 14 amino acids. CDR1 is SEHNR, CDR2 FQNEAQ, per germline (reference sequence). CDR3: CASSLVPGELTQEF. The CDR3 DNA reads as TGTGCCAGCAGCTTAGTGCCCGGGGAGCTGACGCAGGAATTT.

V is TRBV4-2 and J is TRBJ2-3, with 8 positions matching TRBD1. Per germline, CDR1 LGHNA and CDR2 YNFKEQ. J lost 0 bases, V lost 6 bases, and 8 bases had no gene match. The CDR3 loop spans 16 amino acids. The CDR3, as DNA: TGTGCCAGCAGTGACCCGACAGGGGCTAGCACAGATACGCAGTATTTT. This sequence encodes CASSDPTGASTDTQYF.

Remarks on this clonotype: Because the CDR3's place on the DNA is in doubt, the DNA is left out and the CDR3 is given as listed by TCRdb. This chain connects TRBV7-9 to TRBJ2-2. Germline loops: CDR1 SEHNR, CDR2 FQNEAQ (reference sequence). The CDR3 contains 17 residues when both ends are counted. CDR3 residues: CASSQNNGNTIYFELFF.

The chain links TRBV29-1 to TRBJ2-3; D remains ambiguous. Looked up from germline, CDR1 is SQVTM and CDR2 is ANQGSEA. V gave up 6 bases and J gave up 3 bases, with 10 bases separating them. This CDR3 spans 12 amino acids. Here the CDR3 DNA reads TGCAGCGTAAACATGATGACAGATACGCAGTATTTT. This codes for CSVNMMTDTQYF.

As concerns this clonotype: One end of the junction is discordant with germline, which a read error may explain. The chain has TRBV9 and TRBJ2-3; 7 positions match TRBD2. Per germline, CDR1 SGDLS and CDR2 YYNGEE. This CDR3 has 14 residues. The CDR3 spells CASSVAGGPHTLYF. The CDR3 bases are TGTGCCAGCAGCGTAGCGGGAGGTCCCCATACGCTGTATTTT.

The sample holds one count of this clonotype. The CDR3 does not end in the conserved phenylalanine or tryptophan, so this is likely a read error. It is unclear where the CDR3 begins or ends on the DNA, so no DNA is shown, and the CDR3 is as TCRdb lists it. V is TRBV2 and J is TRBJ1-1; no DNA check was done on the table's D call, TRBD1. The CDR3 sequence runs 15 residues, both termini included. Germline V lookup: CDR1 SNHLY, CDR2 FYNNEI. The CDR3 region is CASGDGVTDTKDFGP.

This clonotype was seen only a few times. Mismatch with germline at one junction end may stem from a read error. The chain employs TRBV7-8 and TRBJ2-3; weak D call: TRBD2 (5 bases). CDR1 and CDR2 from the germline V gene are SGHVS and FQNEAQ. The CDR3 has 14 residues. CDR3 nucleotide sequence: TGTGCCAGCAGCTTTCATCCAGACGGGGAAGCCCTTTCCTTT. Encoded protein: CASSFHPDGEALSF.

The chain combines TRBV29-1 with TRBJ2-5, with D perhaps matching TRBD2 (6 bases). With the DNA end fitting TRBJ2-1 better, the J assignment may be wrong. CDR1 is SQVTM, CDR2 ANQGSEA, per germline. The CDR3 covers 11 residues. CDR3 coding DNA: TGCAGTGGAGGGCCCAGCGATGAGCAGTTCTTC. Translation gives CSGGPSDEQFF.

In the case of this clonotype: Since the CDR3 does not end with the conserved phenylalanine or tryptophan, this likely comes from a read error. The limits of the CDR3 on the DNA are not certain, so only TCRdb's listed CDR3 is given. The V gene is TRBV7-9, the J gene TRBJ2-1; the D call of TRBD1 is as the table states it, not checked on the DNA. The germline gives CDR1 SEHNR, CDR2 FQNEAQ (reference sequence). The length of the CDR3 is 13 amino acids, counting both ends. The CDR3 loop reads CASSLEGQGAQNE.

As regards this clonotype: The CDR3 does not end in the conserved phenylalanine or tryptophan, so this is likely a read error. The chain links TRBV15 to TRBJ2-1, with 9 bases aligning to TRBD1. There are 15 residues in the CDR3. Per germline, CDR1 LNHNV and CDR2 YYDKDF (reference sequence). CDR3 sequence reads: CATSSDRQGGNAQFS. In DNA form, the CDR3 reads TGTGCCACCAGCAGCGATAGACAGGGGGGGAATGCGCAGTTCTCC.